This T cell receptor (beta chain) was profiled in a study of blood T cells in healthy people across ages. In the study overall: With template switching, about one barcoded beta molecule was captured per two T cells. Study results and limitations: It was held that the diversity estimates obtained from one million T cells were underestimates.

In its sample, this clonotype was seen a few times. Its antigen is as yet unknown. With a J-beta primer mix and a sample-barcoded 5' primer, a second PCR ran roughly 6 to 11 cycles. From the 5' RACE reads, TCRdb called clonotypes with MiXCR, one entry per CDR3 protein. Among about 1.8 million distinct CDR3 sequences, roughly 52% were seen once, and the ten largest hold more than 2%. With 1 base removed from V and 1 base from J, the gap between germline ends came to 7 bases. The CDR3 contains 13 residues. Germline V gives CDR1 DFQATT, CDR2 SNEGSKA (reference sequence). The sequenced material came from blood. The chain joins TRBV20-1 to TRBJ1-1; D call uncertain. This receptor was identified in a woman in her forties in good health. The CDR3 reads CSARAQPNTEAFF. The CDR3 DNA reads TGCAGTGCTAGAGCCCAGCCGAACACTGAAGCTTTCTTT.